This passage covers 14 T cell receptor beta chains from one sample sequenced in a study of CD8+ T cells in alopecia areata. Treatment reported: oral pan-JAK inhibitor, 5-10 mg twice daily. RNA extraction was followed by reverse transcription into cDNA, which acted as the sequencing template. The repertoire was sequenced with immunoSEQ multiplex PCR; TCRdb's copy has only in-frame clones and lacks some. Counted here are roughly 250,000 clones, around 64% occurring once; the ten biggest clones make up about 0.9%. The sample was CD4+ T cells sorted from blood, taken at approximately week 51, from a patient treated with tofacitinib. These receptors were obtained from a human donor with alopecia areata.

As to this clone: This clone may be a read error of a much larger clone one base away. Other nucleotide sequences from this sample produce the same CDR3. V and J are TRBV7-2 and TRBJ1-5, with D hard to call. Trimming shortened V by 1 base and J by 1 base, and 5 bases separated the two germline ends. CDR1 SGHTA and CDR2 FQGNSA come from the germline V gene. The CDR3 contains 14 residues. CDR3 sequence reads: CASSLDGSNQPQHF. The CDR3, as DNA: TGTGCCAGCAGCTTAGATGGGAGCAATCAGCCCCAGCATTTT.

The chain joins TRBV9 to TRBJ2-5; 10 bases match TRBD2. This CDR3 region has 13 residues. CDR1 is SGDLS and CDR2 is YYNGEE in the germline V gene. J lost 5 bases, V lost 4 bases, and 2 bases had no gene match. The CDR3 coding sequence is TGTGCCAGCAGCCCGGGACTAGCGGAGACCCAGTACTTC. Protein: CASSPGLAETQYF.

The chain uses TRBV5-1 and TRBJ1-2; D is possibly TRBD1 (5 bases). The CDR3 is 14 amino acids. Germline CDR1 is SGHRS and CDR2 is YFSETQ. Trimming pared 0 bases from V and 7 bases from J, leaving 13 bases between. The CDR3 nucleotides are TGCGCCAGCAGCTTGGAGGTTGGGGGAATTGGCTACACCTTC. It is translated as CASSLEVGGIGYTF.

CDR3 region: CASSFRMGNYGYTF. CDR3 DNA sequence: TGTGCCAGCAGCTTCCGCATGGGAAACTATGGCTACACCTTC. This chain connects TRBV7-9 to TRBJ1-2, with no clear D. Germline V lookup: CDR1 SEHNR, CDR2 FQNEAQ (reference sequence). Trimming took off 3 bases at V and 2 bases at J, with 10 bases between the two ends. The CDR3 totals 14 residues.

The J gene is TRBJ1-1, the V gene TRBV19; D not resolved. Germline lookup yields CDR1 LNHDA and CDR2 SQIVND (reference sequence). Trimming pared 2 bases from V and 5 bases from J, leaving 12 bases between. The CDR3 has 14 amino acids. CDR3 sequence reads: CASSIPGPGTEAFF. The CDR3 DNA follows: TGTGCCAGTAGTATACCAGGCCCGGGGACTGAAGCTTTCTTT.

The chain uses TRBV9 and TRBJ2-1, with D perhaps TRBD2 (5 bases). The CDR3 is 15 residues long. Trimming stripped 8 bases from V and 5 bases from J, with 20 bases between. Germline assignment: CDR1 SGDLS and CDR2 YYNGEE. CDR3 residues: CASSFSPTGDNEQFF. CDR3 bases: TGTGCCAGTTCATTCAGTCCCACCGGGGACAATGAGCAGTTCTTC.

The chain recombines TRBV5-1 with TRBJ2-1; 8 bases match TRBD2. The CDR3 runs 16 residues. The V segment lost 0 bases and the J segment 6 bases; nucleotides outside the gene matches: 8. Germline-derived CDR1 and CDR2 are SGHRS and YFSETQ. CDR3 protein: CASSLGSGGPLNEQFF. CDR3 in DNA: TGCGCCAGCAGCTTGGGAAGCGGGGGCCCCCTCAATGAGCAGTTCTTC.

This clone was observed once. The gene calls are TRBV5-1 and TRBJ1-5; 8 bases agree with TRBD1. Germline CDR1 and CDR2: SGHRS and YFSETQ. Germline trimming cut 3 bases from V and 5 bases from J; bases unmatched to any gene: 7. CDR3 length: 15 residues. This CDR3 is CASSSGQGGDQPQHF. CDR3 bases: TGCGCCAGCAGCTCCGGACAGGGCGGCGATCAGCCCCAGCATTTT.

This clone was observed a few times. V and J are TRBV29-1 and TRBJ1-1; D is perhaps TRBD1 (5 bases). The CDR3 is made up of 14 amino acids. The germline V and J ends were trimmed by 1 base and 4 bases, with 13 bases remaining between them. Germline V lookup: CDR1 SQVTM, CDR2 ANQGSEA. CDR3 bases: TGCAGCGTTGAAGGGGGGGGGACTGCCACTGAAGCTTTCTTT. The encoded protein is CSVEGGGTATEAFF. Filled out from reference TRBV29-1 and TRBJ1-1, the complete variable domain reads SAVISQKPSRDICQRGTSLTIQCQVDSQVTMMFWYRQQPGQSLTLIATANQGSEATYESGFVIDKFPISRPNLTFSTLTVSNMSPEDSSIYLCSVEGGGTATEAFFGQGTRLTVV.

This clone was counted only a few times. V gene TRBV4-2 combines with J gene TRBJ2-1, with 7 positions matching TRBD2. V gave up 1 base and J gave up 2 bases; unmatched junction bases: 5. Germline CDR1 and CDR2: LGHNA and YNFKEQ. CDR3 length: 16 residues. CDR3 nucleotide sequence: TGTGCCAGCAGCCAAGGCCCGGGACTAACCTACAATGAGCAGTTCTTC. It yields the protein CASSQGPGLTYNEQFF.

J is TRBJ2-1 and V is TRBV30; possibly TRBD2 for D (6 bases). The CDR3 has 13 amino acids. From germline, CDR1 is GTSNPN and CDR2 SVGIG (reference sequence). V lost 6 bases and J 0 bases, leaving 9 bases between the germline ends. This chain's CDR3 is CACRDSSYNEQFF. In nucleotides, the CDR3 is TGTGCCTGCCGGGACTCCTCCTACAATGAGCAGTTCTTC. The variable domain in full, completed from reference TRBV30 and TRBJ2-1, reads SQTIHQWPATLVQPVGSPLSLECTVEGTSNPNLYWYRQAAGRGLQLLFYSVGIGQISSEVPQNLSASRPQDRQFILSSKKLLLSDSGFYLCACRDSSYNEQFFGPGTRLTVL.

This chain uses TRBV30 with TRBJ2-3; 8 bases are shared with TRBD2. Germline V gene data show CDR1 as GTSNPN and CDR2 as SVGIG (reference sequence). V trimming: 0 bases; J trimming: 0 bases; junction bases outside the gene matches: 8. CDR3 length: 17 amino acids. The CDR3 nucleotides are TGTGCCTGGAGTGTTTCCAGCGGGGGACCTAGCACAGATACGCAGTATTTT. Translated: CAWSVSSGGPSTDTQYF.

In DNA form, the CDR3 reads TGTGCCAGCAGCTTAGCGGGGGTCTCCTACAATGAGCAGTTCTTC. Amino acid sequence: CASSLAGVSYNEQFF. The V call is TRBV7-3, the J call TRBJ2-1; 7 bases agree with TRBD2. CDR1 SGHTA and CDR2 FQGTGA come from the germline V gene. J lost 0 bases, V lost 2 bases, and 1 base had no gene match. The CDR3 has 15 amino acids.

The gene calls are TRBV27 and TRBJ1-2; D not certain. V was cut by 4 bases and J by 7 bases, with 10 bases left in between. The CDR3 runs 12 residues. Per germline, CDR1 MNHEY and CDR2 SMNVEV (reference sequence). CDR3: CASSSARGGYTF. As DNA, the CDR3 is TGTGCCAGCAGTTCAGCGCGGGGTGGCTACACCTTC.